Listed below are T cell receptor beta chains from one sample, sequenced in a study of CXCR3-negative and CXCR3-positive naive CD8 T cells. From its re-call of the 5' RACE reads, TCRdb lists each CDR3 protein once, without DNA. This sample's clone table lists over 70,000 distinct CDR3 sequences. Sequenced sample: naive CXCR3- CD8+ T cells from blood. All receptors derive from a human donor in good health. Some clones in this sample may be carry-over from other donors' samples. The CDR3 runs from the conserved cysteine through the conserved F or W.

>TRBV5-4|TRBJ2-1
CASSWETGGNEQFF
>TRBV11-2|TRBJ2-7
CASSLGEGLTYEQYF
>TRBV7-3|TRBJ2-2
CASSTLDANTGELFF
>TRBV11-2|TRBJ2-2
CASSSRMGTGELFF
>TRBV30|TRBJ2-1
CAWTDVFYNEQFF
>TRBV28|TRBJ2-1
CASSSGLAGTSGEQFF
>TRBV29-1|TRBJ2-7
CSTKGGTGGNEQYF
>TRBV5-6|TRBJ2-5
CASGGPAVQETQYF
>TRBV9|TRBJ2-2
CASSAGGDSYTGELFF
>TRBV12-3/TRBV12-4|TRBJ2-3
CASNIAVTDTQYF
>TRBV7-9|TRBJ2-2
CASRDGTFHNTGELFF
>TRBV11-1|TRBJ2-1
CASSPWTGENEQFF
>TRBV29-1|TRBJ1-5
CSALLGDNQPQHF
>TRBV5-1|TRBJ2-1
CASSFEHNEQFF
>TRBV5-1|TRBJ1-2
CASRSSNYGYTF
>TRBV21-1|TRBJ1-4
CAMGEQGPNEKLFF
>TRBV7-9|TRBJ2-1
CASSLLAGADNEQFF
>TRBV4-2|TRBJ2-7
CASSEGSGSYEQYF
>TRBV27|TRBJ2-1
CASSFGREYNEQFF
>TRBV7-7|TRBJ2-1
CASSLGPGAYNEQFF
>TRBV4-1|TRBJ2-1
CASRSLLITSGGDGEQFF
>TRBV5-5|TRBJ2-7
CASSLAGQLTYEQYF
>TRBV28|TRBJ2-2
CASSSTGGTGELFF
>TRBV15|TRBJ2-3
CATSERTEWADTQYF
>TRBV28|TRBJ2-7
CASSLGQAGYEQYF
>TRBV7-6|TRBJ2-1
CASSRGGISYNEQFF
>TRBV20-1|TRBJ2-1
CSALGRRNNEQFF
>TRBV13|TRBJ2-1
CASSLGGRYNEQFF
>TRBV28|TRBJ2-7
CASSLTRSYEQYF
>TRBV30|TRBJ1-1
CAWSLVLYTEAFF
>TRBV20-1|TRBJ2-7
CSAAPGTVVNEQYF
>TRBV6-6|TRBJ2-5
CASSAGGYQETQYF
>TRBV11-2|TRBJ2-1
CASSLGTSGINEQFF
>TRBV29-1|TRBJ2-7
CSVVPGSSYEQYF
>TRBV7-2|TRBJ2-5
CASSFTGQLETQYF
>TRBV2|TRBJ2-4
CASSDGGFGTLKIAKNIQYF
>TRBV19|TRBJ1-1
CASGPSGSTEAFF
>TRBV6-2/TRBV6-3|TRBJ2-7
CASSIGTTYEQYF
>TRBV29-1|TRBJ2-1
CSALPGPSGRAEGNEQFF
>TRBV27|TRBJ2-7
CASSLEQAPYEQYF
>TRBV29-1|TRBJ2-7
CSADTTDSYEQYF
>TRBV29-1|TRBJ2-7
CSVVIVERGPKTYEQYF
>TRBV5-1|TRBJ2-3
CASSLVGGQGPDTQYF
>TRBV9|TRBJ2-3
CASSLTLAETDTQYF
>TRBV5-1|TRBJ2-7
CASSAAVSYEQYF
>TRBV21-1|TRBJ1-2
CASSTRQVVPINGYGYTF
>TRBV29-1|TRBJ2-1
CSVEGGALAGLYNEQFF
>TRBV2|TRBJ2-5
CASSRPTDSQETQYF
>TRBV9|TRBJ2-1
CASSALTSGREDEQFF
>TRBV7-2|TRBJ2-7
CASTWDSRYEQYF